What follows describes a single T cell receptor (beta chain). These data belong to a study of blood T cell repertoires in COVID-19. With V trimmed by 5 bases and J by 9 bases, 4 bases remained unmatched. CDR3 size: 13 residues. Germline V gene lookup returns CDR1 LNHDA and CDR2 SQIVND (reference sequence). Generated by immunoSEQ multiplex PCR, the TCRdb table keeps only in-frame clones and is missing some. The top ten hold 3.6% of the sample, which has 250,000 to 300,000 clones, 70% to 90% seen once. Input material: peripheral blood. The sequence was obtained from a man aged 18 to 30 with active or convalescent COVID-19. V and J are TRBV19 and TRBJ1-6; 7 bases fit TRBD1. The CDR3 region has the DNA TGTGCCAGTAGTGACAGGGAAGTTTCACCCCTCCACTTT. This translates into CASSDREVSPLHF.